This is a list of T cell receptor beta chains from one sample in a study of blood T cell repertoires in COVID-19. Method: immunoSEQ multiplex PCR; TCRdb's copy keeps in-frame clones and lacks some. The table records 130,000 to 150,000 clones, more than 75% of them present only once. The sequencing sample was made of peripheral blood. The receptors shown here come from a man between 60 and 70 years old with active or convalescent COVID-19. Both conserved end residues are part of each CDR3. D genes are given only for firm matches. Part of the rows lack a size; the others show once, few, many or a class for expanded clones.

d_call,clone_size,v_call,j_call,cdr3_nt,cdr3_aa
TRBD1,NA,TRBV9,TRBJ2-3,TGTGCCAGCAGCGTGACAGGGGGGGTAGATACGCAGTATTTT,CASSVTGGVDTQYF
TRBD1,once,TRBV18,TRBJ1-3,TGTGCCAGCTCAGGCACAGGGGTTGACACCATATATTTT,CASSGTGVDTIYF
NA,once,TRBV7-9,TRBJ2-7,TGTGCCAGCAGCTCCCAAATTGGGCCGGACGAGCAGTACTTC,CASSSQIGPDEQYF
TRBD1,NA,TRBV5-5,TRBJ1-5,TGTGCCAGTAGCTGGGGGACAGGGCGAAATCAGCCCCAGCATTTT,CASSWGTGRNQPQHF
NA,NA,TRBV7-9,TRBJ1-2,TGTGCCAGCAGCCCGGGCGAGAGAGGGAATTCCCTCTTGCGCTACACCTTC,CASSPGERGNSLLRYTF
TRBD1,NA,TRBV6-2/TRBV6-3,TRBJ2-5,TGTGCCAGCAGTAAGGGACAGGTTAAAGAGACCCAGTACTTC,CASSKGQVKETQYF
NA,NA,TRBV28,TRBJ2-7,TGTGCCAGCACCCCCCCTGCGATAAGGGGCGACGAGCAGTACTTC,CASTPPAIRGDEQYF
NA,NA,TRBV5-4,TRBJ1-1,TGTGCCAGCAGCTTGGACGGTCCGAGCCTAGACACTGAAGCTTTCTTT,CASSLDGPSLDTEAFF
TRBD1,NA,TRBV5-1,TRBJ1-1,TGCGCCAGCAGCTTTAAACCGGGACAGGCGAACACTGAAGCTTTCTTT,CASSFKPGQANTEAFF
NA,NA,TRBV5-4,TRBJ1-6,TGTGCCAGCAGCCTAAATCGGGGGGCAAATTCACCCCTCCACTTT,CASSLNRGANSPLHF
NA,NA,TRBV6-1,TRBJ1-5,TGTGCCAGCAGTGAAGCGGTGCGGCAGCCCCAGCATTTT,CASSEAVRQPQHF
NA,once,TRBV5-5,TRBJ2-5,TGTGCCAGCAGCCGGTGGGAGGAAGAGACCCAGTACTTC,CASSRWEEETQYF
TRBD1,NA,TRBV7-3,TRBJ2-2,TGTGCCAGCAGCCTGACCGGGACAGGGTACACCGGGGAGCTGTTTTTT,CASSLTGTGYTGELFF
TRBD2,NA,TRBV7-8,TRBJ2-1,TGTGCCAGCAGCTTAGGTCCAGAAGGACTAGGAAATGAGCAGTTCTTC,CASSLGPEGLGNEQFF
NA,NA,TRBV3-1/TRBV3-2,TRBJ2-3,TGTGCCAGCAGCCAAGATAATGCAGGGACGCAGTATTTT,CASSQDNAGTQYF
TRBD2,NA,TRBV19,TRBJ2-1,TGTGCCAGCCAAAAGTCAGGCGGGGGGACGGACCAGTTCTTC,CASQKSGGGTDQFF
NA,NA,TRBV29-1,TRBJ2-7,TGCAGCGCTCGCGGGATCTCCTACGAGCAGTACTTC,CSARGISYEQYF
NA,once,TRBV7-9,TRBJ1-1,TGTGCCAGCAGCTTAGCCGGAGGGAGGAACACTGAAGCTTTCTTT,CASSLAGGRNTEAFF
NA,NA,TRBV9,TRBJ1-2,TGTGCCAGCAGCAACCCAGGGGAATATGGCTACACCTTC,CASSNPGEYGYTF
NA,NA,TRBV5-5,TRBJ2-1,TGTGCCAGCAGCTTGGATGGCTTGTCTGGTGCAGGCTACAATGAGCAGTTCTTC,CASSLDGLSGAGYNEQFF
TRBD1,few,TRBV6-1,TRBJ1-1,TGTGCCAGCAGTGAACTGGGTACAGGGGTCAACACTGAAGCTTTCTTT,CASSELGTGVNTEAFF
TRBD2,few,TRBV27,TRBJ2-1,TGTGCCAGCAGTGGGGGACTAGCCTACAATGAGCAGTTCTTC,CASSGGLAYNEQFF
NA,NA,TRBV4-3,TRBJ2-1,TGCGCCAGCAGCCAAGATACTAGCTCCTACAATGAGCAGTTCTTC,CASSQDTSSYNEQFF
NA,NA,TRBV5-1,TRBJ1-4,TGCGCCAGCAGCGAACCGGGGAGGGGCGAAAAACTGTTTTTT,CASSEPGRGEKLFF
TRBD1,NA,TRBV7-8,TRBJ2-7,TGTGCCAGCGGCACCGACAGGGACGAGCAGTACTTC,CASGTDRDEQYF
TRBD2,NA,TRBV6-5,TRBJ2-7,TGTGCCAGCAGTCACCGTCGGCTAGCGGGCTACGAGCAGTACTTC,CASSHRRLAGYEQYF
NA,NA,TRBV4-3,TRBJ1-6,TGCGCCAGCAGCCAAGACGTTGCAGGGGAATCACCCCTCCACTTT,CASSQDVAGESPLHF
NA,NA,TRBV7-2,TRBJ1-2,TGTGCCAGCAGCTCCGACAGATTCTATGGCTACACCTTC,CASSSDRFYGYTF
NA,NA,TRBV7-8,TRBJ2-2,TGTGCCAGCAGCCGCGGACTTAACACCGGGGAGCTGTTTTTT,CASSRGLNTGELFF
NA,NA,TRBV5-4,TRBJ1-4,TGTGCCAGCAGCCTACTGGGGCAGGGGCGAAATGAAAAACTGTTTTTT,CASSLLGQGRNEKLFF
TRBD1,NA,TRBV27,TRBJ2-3,TGTGCCAGCAGAGCCGGACAGGGGGCTTATACGCAGTATTTT,CASRAGQGAYTQYF
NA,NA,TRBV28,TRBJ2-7,TGTGCCAGCAGCCCCACCCCCTCCGGTTACGAGCAGTACTTC,CASSPTPSGYEQYF
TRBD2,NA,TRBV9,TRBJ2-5,TGTGCCAGCAGCACTCCGACTAGCGGGATTGAGGAGACCCAGTACTTC,CASSTPTSGIEETQYF
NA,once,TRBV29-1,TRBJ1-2,TGCAGCGTTCTTGGACAGCGGTATGGCTACACCTTC,CSVLGQRYGYTF
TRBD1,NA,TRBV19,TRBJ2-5,TGTGCCAGTAGTGGGACAGGGGGCTGGGAGACCCAGTACTTC,CASSGTGGWETQYF
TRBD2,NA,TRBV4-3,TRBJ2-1,TGCGCCAGCAGCCAAGTAGGAGCGGGAGGGAAGAATGAGCAGTTCTTC,CASSQVGAGGKNEQFF
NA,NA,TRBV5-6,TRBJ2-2,TGTGCCAGCAGCTTGGGAGGGCCCGGGGAGCTGTTTTTT,CASSLGGPGELFF
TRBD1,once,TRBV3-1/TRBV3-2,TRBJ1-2,TGTGCCAGCAGCCGACAGGGCTCAATCTATGGCTACACCTTC,CASSRQGSIYGYTF
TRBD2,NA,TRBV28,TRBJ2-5,TGTGCCAGCCATTCGGGAGGGCAGGAGACCCAGTACTTC,CASHSGGQETQYF